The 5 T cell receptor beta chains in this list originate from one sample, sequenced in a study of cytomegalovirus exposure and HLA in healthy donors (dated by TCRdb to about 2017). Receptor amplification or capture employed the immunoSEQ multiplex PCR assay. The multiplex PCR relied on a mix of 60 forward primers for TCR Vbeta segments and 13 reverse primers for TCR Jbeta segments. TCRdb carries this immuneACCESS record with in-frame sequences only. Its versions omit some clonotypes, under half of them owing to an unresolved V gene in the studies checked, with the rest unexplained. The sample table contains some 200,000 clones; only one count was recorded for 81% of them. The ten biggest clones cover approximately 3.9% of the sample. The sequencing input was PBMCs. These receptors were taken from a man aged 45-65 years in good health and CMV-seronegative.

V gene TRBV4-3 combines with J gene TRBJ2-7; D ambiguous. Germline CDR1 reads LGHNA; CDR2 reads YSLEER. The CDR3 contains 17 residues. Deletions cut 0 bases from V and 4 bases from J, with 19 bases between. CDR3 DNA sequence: TGCGCCAGCAGCCAAGACGCGGCCAGCCTAGGTCGTTACGAGCAGTACTTC. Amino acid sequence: CASSQDAASLGRYEQYF.

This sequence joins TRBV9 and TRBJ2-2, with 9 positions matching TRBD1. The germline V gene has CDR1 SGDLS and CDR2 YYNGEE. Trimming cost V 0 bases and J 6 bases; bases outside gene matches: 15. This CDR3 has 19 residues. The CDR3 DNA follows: TGTGCCAGCAGCGTAGGAGGGTGGACAGGGGCCCCTTGGTCCGGGGAGCTGTTTTTT. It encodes CASSVGGWTGAPWSGELFF.

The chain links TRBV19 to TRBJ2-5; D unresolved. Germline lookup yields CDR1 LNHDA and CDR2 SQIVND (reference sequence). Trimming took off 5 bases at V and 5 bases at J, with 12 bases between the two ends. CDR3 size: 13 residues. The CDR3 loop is CASSSPKQETQYF. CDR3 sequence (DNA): TGTGCCAGTAGTTCTCCCAAACAGGAGACCCAGTACTTC.

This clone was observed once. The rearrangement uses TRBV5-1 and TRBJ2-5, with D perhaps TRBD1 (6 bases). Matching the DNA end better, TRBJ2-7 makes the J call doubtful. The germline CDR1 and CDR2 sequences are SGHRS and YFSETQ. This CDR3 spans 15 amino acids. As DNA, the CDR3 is TGCGCCAGCAGCTTGGAAGTTACAGGGCCACACGAGCAGTACTTC. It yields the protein CASSLEVTGPHEQYF.

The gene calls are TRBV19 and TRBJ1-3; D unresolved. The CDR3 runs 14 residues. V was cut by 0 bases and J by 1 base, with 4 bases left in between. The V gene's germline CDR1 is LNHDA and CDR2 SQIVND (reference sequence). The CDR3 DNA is TGTGCCAGTAGTATAGAAGCTTCTGGAAACACCATATATTTT. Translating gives CASSIEASGNTIYF.